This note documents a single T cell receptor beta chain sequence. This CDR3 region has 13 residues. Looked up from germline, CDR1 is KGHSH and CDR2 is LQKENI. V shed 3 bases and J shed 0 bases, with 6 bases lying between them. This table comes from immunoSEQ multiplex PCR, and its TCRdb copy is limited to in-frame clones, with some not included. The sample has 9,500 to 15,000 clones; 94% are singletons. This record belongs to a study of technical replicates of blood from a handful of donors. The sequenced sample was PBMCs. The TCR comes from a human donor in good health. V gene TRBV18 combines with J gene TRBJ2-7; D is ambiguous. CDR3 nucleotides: TGTGCCAGCTCACCGCCGAGCTCCTACGAGCAGTACTTC. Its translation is CASSPPSSYEQYF.